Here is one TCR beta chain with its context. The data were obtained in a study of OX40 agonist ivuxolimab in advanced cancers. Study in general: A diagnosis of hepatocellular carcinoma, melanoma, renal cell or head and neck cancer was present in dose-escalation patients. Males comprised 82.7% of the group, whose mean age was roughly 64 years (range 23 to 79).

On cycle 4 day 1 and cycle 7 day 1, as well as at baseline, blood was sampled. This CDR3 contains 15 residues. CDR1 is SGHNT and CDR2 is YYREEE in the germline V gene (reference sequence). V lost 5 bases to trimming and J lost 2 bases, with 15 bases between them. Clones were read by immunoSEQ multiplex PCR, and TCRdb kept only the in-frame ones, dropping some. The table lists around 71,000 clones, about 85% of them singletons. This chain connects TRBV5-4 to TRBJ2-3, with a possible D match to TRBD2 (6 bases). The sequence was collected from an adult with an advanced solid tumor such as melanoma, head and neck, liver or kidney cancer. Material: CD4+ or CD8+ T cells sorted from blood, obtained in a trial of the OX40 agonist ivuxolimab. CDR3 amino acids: CASRPRDSNTDTQYF. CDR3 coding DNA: TGTGCCAGCAGGCCCCGGGACTCCAACACAGATACGCAGTATTTT. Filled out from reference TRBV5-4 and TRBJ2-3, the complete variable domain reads ETGVTQSPTHLIKTRGQQVTLRCSSQSGHNTVSWYQQALGQGPQFIFQYYREEENGRGNFPPRFSGLQFPNYSSELNVNALELDDSALYLCASRPRDSNTDTQYFGPGTRLTVL.